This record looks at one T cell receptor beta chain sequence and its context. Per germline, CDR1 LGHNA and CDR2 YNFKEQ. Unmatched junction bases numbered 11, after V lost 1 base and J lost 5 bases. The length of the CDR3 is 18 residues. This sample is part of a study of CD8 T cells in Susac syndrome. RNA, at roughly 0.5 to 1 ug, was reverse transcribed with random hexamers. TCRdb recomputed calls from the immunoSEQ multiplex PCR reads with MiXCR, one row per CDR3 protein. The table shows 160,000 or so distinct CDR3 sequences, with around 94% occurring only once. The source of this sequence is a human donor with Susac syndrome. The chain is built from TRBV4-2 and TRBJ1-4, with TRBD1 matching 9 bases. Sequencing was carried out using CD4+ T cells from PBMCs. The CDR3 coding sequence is TGTGCCAGCAGCCAAGTCGCCGTTGCGGGACAGGGAAATGAAAAACTGTTTTTT. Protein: CASSQVAVAGQGNEKLFF.